These 22 T cell receptor beta chains were all obtained from the same sample, sequenced in a study of CD8 T cells in ankylosing spondylitis. Each CDR3 protein is one row after TCRdb ran MiXCR on the 5' RACE reads. The table records 350,000 or so distinct CDR3 sequences, about 14% of them present only once. The sample was blood, either unsorted or a sorted T cell fraction (not recorded which). These receptor sequences come from a male donor with ankylosing spondylitis or in good health (not recorded which).

V is TRBV12-3 or TRBV12-4 and J is TRBJ1-5; TRBD1 might be the D (5 bases). This CDR3 comprises 15 residues. Deletions cut 1 base from V and 0 bases from J, with 7 bases between. The CDR3 nucleotides are TGTGCCAGCAGTTTAGGGACACTTAGCAATCAGCCCCAGCATTTT. This sequence encodes CASSLGTLSNQPQHF.

This chain links TRBV5-1 with TRBJ2-1; tentative D call: TRBD1 (5 bases). This CDR3 contains 14 residues. V shed 2 bases and J shed 8 bases, with 14 bases lying between them. Germline CDR1 reads SGHRS; CDR2 reads YFSETQ. The CDR3 coding sequence is TGCGCCAGCAGCTTATCAGGGATTGTCTATGAGCAGTTCTTC. Its translation: CASSLSGIVYEQFF.

The CDR3 DNA is TGCGCCAGCAGCCGCCGGGACAACCAGAACACCGGGGAGCTGTTTTTT. This sequence encodes CASSRRDNQNTGELFF. The rearrangement joins TRBV5-1 to TRBJ2-2; D possibly corresponds to TRBD1 (6 bases). CDR3 length equals 16 residues. Germline V gene data show CDR1 as SGHRS and CDR2 as YFSETQ. V dropped 4 bases and J dropped 1 base, with 14 bases sitting between them.

This clonotype was seen at least ten times. This chain uses TRBV5-6 with TRBJ2-7, with a weak D call TRBD1 (5 bases). The CDR3 is 14 amino acids. V lost 4 bases to trimming and J lost 3 bases, with 14 bases between them. Looked up from germline, CDR1 is SGHDT and CDR2 is YYEEEE. For the CDR3, the DNA is TGTGCCAGCAGCCCCCAGGGTACAGACTACGAGCAGTACTTC. It codes for CASSPQGTDYEQYF.

V and J are TRBV12-3 or TRBV12-4 and TRBJ2-1; 8 bases align to TRBD2. V shed 2 bases and J 3 bases; nucleotides not matched to a gene: 9. The CDR3 runs 17 residues. This CDR3 reads CASSLRAASGLYNEQFF. DNA for the CDR3: TGTGCCAGCAGTTTAAGAGCTGCTAGCGGGCTCTACAATGAGCAGTTCTTC.

This clonotype was found a few times. The genes are TRBV6-1 and TRBJ1-4; perhaps TRBD1 as D (5 bases). Trimming stripped 8 bases from V and 7 bases from J, with 17 bases between. The CDR3 is made up of 14 amino acids. The germline V gene has CDR1 MNHNS and CDR2 SASEGT. CDR3 region: CASSDPPGGEKLFF. Here the CDR3 DNA reads TGTGCCAGCTCTGACCCGCCGGGGGGTGAAAAACTGTTTTTT.

The chain uses TRBV5-5 and TRBJ2-1; D remains unclear. The V gene lost 4 bases and the J gene lost 7 bases, with 9 bases spanning the gap. This CDR3 is 12 amino acids long. The germline V gene encodes CDR1 SGHKS and CDR2 YYEKEE (reference sequence). The CDR3 here is CASSVRYNEQFF. The CDR3 DNA reads as TGTGCCAGCAGCGTCAGGTATAATGAGCAGTTCTTC.

This clonotype was seen only a few times. The chain is built from TRBV5-1 and TRBJ2-5, with D tentatively TRBD2 (6 bases). V lost 5 bases and J lost 2, with 13 bases in between. This CDR3 comprises 14 residues. Germline CDR1 is SGHRS and CDR2 is YFSETQ. The CDR3 DNA reads as TGCGCCAGCAGAGAGGTGGGAGGACAAGAGACCCAGTACTTC. As protein: CASREVGGQETQYF.

Written as DNA, the CDR3 is TGCGCCAGCAGCTTGGGAGGGTCAAGCGCGACTAATGAAAAACTGTTTTTT. As protein: CASSLGGSSATNEKLFF. The chain has TRBV5-1 and TRBJ1-4, with D hard to call. The ends were cut back, 0 bases at V and 2 bases at J, with 14 bases in the middle. The CDR3 spans 17 residues. Germline V gives CDR1 SGHRS, CDR2 YFSETQ. Full variable domain (rest looked up from reference TRBV5-1 and TRBJ1-4): KAGVTQTPRYLIKTRGQQVTLSCSPISGHRSVSWYQQTPGQGLQFLFEYFSETQRNKGNFPGRFSGRQFSNSRSEMNVSTLELGDSALYLCASSLGGSSATNEKLFFGSGTQLSVL.

V usage is TRBV25-1 and J usage is TRBJ2-2; no reliable D call. CDR3 length equals 12 residues. The V end lost 0 bases, the J end lost 8 bases, and 4 bases lay between the germline ends. Germline assignment: CDR1 MGHDK and CDR2 SYGVNS. The DNA of the CDR3 is TGTGCCAGCAGTGAATATCGGGGGGAGCTGTTTTTT. Its translation is CASSEYRGELFF.

The chain carries TRBV5-1 and TRBJ1-2; D not resolved. Germline CDR1 and CDR2: SGHRS and YFSETQ. This CDR3 spans 13 amino acids. The V and J ends lost 4 bases and 6 bases respectively, with 13 bases between them. CDR3 in amino acids: CASSLRSWDGYTF. For the CDR3, the DNA is TGCGCCAGCAGCCTACGGAGCTGGGATGGCTACACCTTC. The variable domain in full, completed from reference TRBV5-1 and TRBJ1-2, reads KAGVTQTPRYLIKTRGQQVTLSCSPISGHRSVSWYQQTPGQGLQFLFEYFSETQRNKGNFPGRFSGRQFSNSRSEMNVSTLELGDSALYLCASSLRSWDGYTFGSGTRLTVV.

The chain combines TRBV20-1 with TRBJ2-1, with 10 nucleotides matching TRBD2. V shed 4 bases and J 7 bases; nucleotides not matched to a gene: 7. Germline V gives CDR1 DFQATT, CDR2 SNEGSKA (reference sequence). This CDR3 has 14 residues. As DNA, the CDR3 is TGCAGTGCTACGCCGAGCGGGAGGGGTAATGAGCAGTTCTTC. Translated: CSATPSGRGNEQFF.

This chain links TRBV6-5 with TRBJ1-3, with D possibly being TRBD1 (6 bases). In germline, CDR1 is MNHEY, CDR2 SVGAGI. The CDR3 contains 17 residues. V lost 3 bases and J 0 bases, leaving 15 bases between the germline ends. CDR3 loop: CASSYLLDRRSGNTIYF. CDR3 nucleotide sequence: TGTGCCAGCAGTTATCTACTTGACAGGCGCTCTGGAAACACCATATATTTT.

This clonotype has more than one count but fewer than ten. The CDR3 DNA is TGTGCCAGCAGTCCCGCGTTAGATCTAGGAGAGACCCAGTACTTC. This codes for CASSPALDLGETQYF. The V gene is TRBV3-1, the J gene TRBJ2-5; D is unresolved. Germline CDR1 is LGHDT and CDR2 is YNNKEL (reference sequence). Between the trimmed V and J ends, which lost 6 bases and 4 bases, there was a span of 18 bases. CDR3 length: 15 residues.

Only a few counts were recorded for this clonotype. The chain has TRBV5-1 and TRBJ2-3; D is possibly TRBD2 (6 bases). Germline V gives CDR1 SGHRS, CDR2 YFSETQ. This CDR3 has 14 residues. Trimming took off 4 bases at V and 3 bases at J, with 12 bases between the two ends. CDR3 sequence reads: CASSLPLATDTQYF. The CDR3 DNA reads TGCGCCAGCAGCCTCCCGCTAGCGACAGATACGCAGTATTTT. Full variable domain (outside the CDR3, taken from reference TRBV5-1 and TRBJ2-3): KAGVTQTPRYLIKTRGQQVTLSCSPISGHRSVSWYQQTPGQGLQFLFEYFSETQRNKGNFPGRFSGRQFSNSRSEMNVSTLELGDSALYLCASSLPLATDTQYFGPGTRLTVL.

This clonotype has a handful of counts. The chain joins TRBV14 to TRBJ2-3, with D unclear. The V gene lost 1 base and the J gene lost 6 bases, with 8 bases spanning the gap. Germline lookup yields CDR1 SGHDN and CDR2 FVKESK. This CDR3 has 13 residues. In DNA form, the CDR3 reads TGTGCCAGCAGCCAAGGTCTGCGGGATACGCAGTATTTT. This encodes CASSQGLRDTQYF.

The chain is built from TRBV5-6 and TRBJ2-6; D might be TRBD1 or TRBD2, each matching 5 bases. The CDR3 covers 16 residues. Germline V CDR1 and CDR2: SGHDT, YYEEEE. Trimming left V 4 bases short and J 0 bases short, with 11 bases between. This CDR3 is CASSPGRYSGANVLTF. In DNA, the CDR3 is TGTGCCAGCAGCCCGGGACGGTACTCTGGGGCCAACGTCCTGACTTTC.

This rearrangement joins TRBV7-9 to TRBJ2-3; TRBD1 matches 7 bases. The CDR3 is 15 residues long. CDR1 is SEHNR, CDR2 FQNEAQ, per germline (reference sequence). The V segment lost 5 bases and the J segment 1 base; nucleotides outside the gene matches: 6. The CDR3 nucleotides read TGTGCCAGCAGCATAGGGACAGCGCGCACAGATACGCAGTATTTT. Translating gives CASSIGTARTDTQYF.

This clonotype was counted between two and nine times. V gene TRBV20-1 combines with J gene TRBJ2-3, with 7 bases lining up with TRBD2. The germline V gene has CDR1 DFQATT and CDR2 SNEGSKA (reference sequence). Germline trimming cut 4 bases from V and 4 bases from J; bases unmatched to any gene: 8. The CDR3 is 14 residues long. The CDR3 sequence: CSAKKREVADTQYF. The DNA of the CDR3 is TGCAGTGCTAAGAAGCGGGAAGTAGCAGATACGCAGTATTTT.

This clonotype was counted between two and nine times. The V call is TRBV3-1, the J call TRBJ2-7; maybe TRBD2 (5 bases). The germline gives CDR1 LGHDT, CDR2 YNNKEL (reference sequence). Trimming removed 1 base at V and 6 bases at J, with 16 bases between. CDR3 length equals 15 residues. The CDR3 DNA sequence: TGTGCCAGCAGCCAAGTGACCCTTTTACGGGGCGAGCAGTACTTC. Translated, it gives CASSQVTLLRGEQYF.

The gene calls are TRBV7-8 and TRBJ2-3; 11 bases align to TRBD2. The V segment lost 5 bases and the J segment 6 bases; nucleotides outside the gene matches: 13. Looked up from germline, CDR1 is SGHVS and CDR2 is FQNEAQ. The CDR3 is 17 amino acids. CDR3 loop: CASSPTSGGVVTDTQYF. CDR3 bases: TGTGCCAGCAGCCCAACTAGCGGGGGCGTCGTAACCGATACGCAGTATTTT. Based on the CDR3 plus reference TRBV7-8 and TRBJ2-3, the full variable domain is GAGVSQSPRYKVAKRGQDVALRCDPISGHVSLFWYQQALGQGPEFLTYFQNEAQLDKSGLPSDRFFAERPEGSVSTLKIQRTQQEDSAVYLCASSPTSGGVVTDTQYFGPGTRLTVL.

This clonotype has only a few counts. This chain joins TRBV20-1 and TRBJ1-2; 11 bases are shared with TRBD1. Unmatched junction bases numbered 8, after V lost 6 bases and J lost 5 bases. The germline V gene encodes CDR1 DFQATT and CDR2 SNEGSKA (reference sequence). This CDR3 is 14 amino acids long. The CDR3 protein is CSATGQGAGYGYTF. Written as DNA, the CDR3 is TGCAGTGCCACTGGACAGGGGGCTGGGTATGGCTACACCTTC.